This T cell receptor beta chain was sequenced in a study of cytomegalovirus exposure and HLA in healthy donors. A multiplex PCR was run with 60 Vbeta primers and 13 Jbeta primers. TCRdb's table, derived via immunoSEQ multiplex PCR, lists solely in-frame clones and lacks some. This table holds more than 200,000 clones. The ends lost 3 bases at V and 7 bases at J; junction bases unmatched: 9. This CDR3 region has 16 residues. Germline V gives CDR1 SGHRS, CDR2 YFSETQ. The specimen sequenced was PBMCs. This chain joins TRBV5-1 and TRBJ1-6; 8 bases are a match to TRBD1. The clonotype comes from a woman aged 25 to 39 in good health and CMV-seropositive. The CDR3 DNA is TGCGCCAGCAGCTCCCCGACAGGGGCGGACAATTCACCCCTCCACTTT. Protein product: CASSSPTGADNSPLHF.